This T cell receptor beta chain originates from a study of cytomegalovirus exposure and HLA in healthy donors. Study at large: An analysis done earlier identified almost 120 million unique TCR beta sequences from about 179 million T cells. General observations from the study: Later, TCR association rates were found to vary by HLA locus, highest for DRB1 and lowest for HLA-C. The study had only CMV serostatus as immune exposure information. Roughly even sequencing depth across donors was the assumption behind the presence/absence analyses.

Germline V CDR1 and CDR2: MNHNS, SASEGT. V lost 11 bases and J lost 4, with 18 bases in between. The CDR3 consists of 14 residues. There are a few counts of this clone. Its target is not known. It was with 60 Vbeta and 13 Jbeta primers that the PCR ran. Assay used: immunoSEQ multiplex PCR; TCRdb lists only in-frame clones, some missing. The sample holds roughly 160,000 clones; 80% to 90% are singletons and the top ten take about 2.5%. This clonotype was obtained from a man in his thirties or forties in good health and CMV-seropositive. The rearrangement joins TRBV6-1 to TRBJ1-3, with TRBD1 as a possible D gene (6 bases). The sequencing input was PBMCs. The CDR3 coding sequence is TGTGCCTCGAAAATACAGGGCGGCGGAAACACCATATATTTT. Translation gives CASKIQGGGNTIYF.